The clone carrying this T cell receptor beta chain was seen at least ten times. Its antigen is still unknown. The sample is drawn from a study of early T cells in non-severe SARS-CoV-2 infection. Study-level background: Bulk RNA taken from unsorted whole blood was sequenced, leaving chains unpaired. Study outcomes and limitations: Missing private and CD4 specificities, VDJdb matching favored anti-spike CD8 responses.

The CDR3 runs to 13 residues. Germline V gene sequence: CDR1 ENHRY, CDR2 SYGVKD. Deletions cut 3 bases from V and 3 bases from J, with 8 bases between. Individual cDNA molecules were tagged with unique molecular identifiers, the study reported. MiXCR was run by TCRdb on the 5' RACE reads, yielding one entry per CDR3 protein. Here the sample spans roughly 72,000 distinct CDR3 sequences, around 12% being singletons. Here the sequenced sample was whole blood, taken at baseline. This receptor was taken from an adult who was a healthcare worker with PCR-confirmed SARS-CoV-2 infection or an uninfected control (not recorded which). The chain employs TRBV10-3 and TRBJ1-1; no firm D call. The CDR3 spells CAISEEGDTEAFF. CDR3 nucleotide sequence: TGTGCCATCAGTGAAGAGGGCGACACTGAAGCTTTCTTT.